This T cell receptor beta chain is from a study of shared clonotypes between healthy human individuals. Germline V gene sequence: CDR1 MDHEN, CDR2 SYDVKM. Trimming left V 6 bases short and J 0 bases short, with 17 bases between. The CDR3 totals 16 residues. It was CD45RO-negative cells, positively selected for CCR7, that made up naive CD8 cells, with terminally differentiated effector memory CD45RA+ cells excluded. This table comes from immunoSEQ multiplex PCR, and its TCRdb copy is limited to in-frame clones, with some not included. Among millions of clones listed, about 95% were seen once. This TCR derives from a young man in good health. The V call is TRBV28, the J call TRBJ1-2; a weak D match, TRBD1 (5 bases). The sequenced sample was naive CD8+ T cells sorted from blood. The CDR3 bases are TGTGCCAGCAGCTCCCTACCGGGACGGACTAACTATGGCTACACCTTC. This translates into CASSSLPGRTNYGYTF.